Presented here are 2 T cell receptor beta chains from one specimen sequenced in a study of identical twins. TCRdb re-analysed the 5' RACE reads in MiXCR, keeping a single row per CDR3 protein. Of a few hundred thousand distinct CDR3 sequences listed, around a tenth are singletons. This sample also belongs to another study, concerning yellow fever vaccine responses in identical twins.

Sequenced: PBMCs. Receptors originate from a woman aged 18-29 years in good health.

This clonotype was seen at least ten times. The CDR3 DNA follows: TGCGCCAGCAGCCTTGGGAGGGCCAGTGGGAATGAGCAGTTCTTC. Its translation: CASSLGRASGNEQFF. The chain is built from TRBV4-3 and TRBJ2-1; TRBD2 matches 7 bases. Germline CDR1 is LGHNA and CDR2 is YSLEER. The CDR3 has 15 residues. With V trimmed by 4 bases and J by 7 bases, 10 bases remained unmatched.

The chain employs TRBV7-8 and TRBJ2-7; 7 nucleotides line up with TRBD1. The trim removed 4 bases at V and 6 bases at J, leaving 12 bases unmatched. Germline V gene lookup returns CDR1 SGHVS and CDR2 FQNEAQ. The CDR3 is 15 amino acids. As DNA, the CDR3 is TGTGCCAGCAGCTCACCCAGGGGGATCCTCTCCGAGCAGTACTTC. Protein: CASSSPRGILSEQYF. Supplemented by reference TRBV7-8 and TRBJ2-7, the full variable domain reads GAGVSQSPRYKVAKRGQDVALRCDPISGHVSLFWYQQALGQGPEFLTYFQNEAQLDKSGLPSDRFFAERPEGSVSTLKIQRTQQEDSAVYLCASSSPRGILSEQYFGPGTRLTVT.